This T cell receptor beta chain was observed in a study of cytomegalovirus exposure and HLA in healthy donors. General study findings and limits: It was reported that the classifier diagnosed cytomegalovirus status with high specificity and sensitivity in both the original and validation cohorts. Most TCRs appeared rarely, but some public TCRs recurred in many donors. A later analysis linked a missense DCLRE1C variant to TCR beta V- and J-gene trimming.

Healthy bone marrow donors made up the donors. The PCR made use of 60 Vbeta and 13 Jbeta primers. Profiled with immunoSEQ multiplex PCR; TCRdb holds only in-frame clones, not every one. Here the sample spans 35,000 to 55,000 clones, 64% being singletons. Trimming at V came to 2 bases and at J to 4 bases, leaving 7 bases not matched to a gene. The CDR3 extends over 15 amino acids. CDR1 SGHRS and CDR2 YFSETQ come from the germline V gene. Regarding this clone: Its antigen is not identified.

The sequenced material came from PBMCs. This chain uses TRBV5-1 with TRBJ2-5; 8 bases map to TRBD2. The TCR sequence derives from a human donor in good health. CDR3 in amino acids: CASSLTRGGRETQYF. The DNA of the CDR3 is TGCGCCAGCAGCTTAACACGGGGGGGGCGAGAGACCCAGTACTTC.